The subject of this entry is one TCR beta chain. What the recovered Cohort 3 donors had was two negative PCRs, clearance, or symptom resolution. Clones were read by immunoSEQ multiplex PCR, and TCRdb kept only the in-frame ones, dropping some. The sample shows some 490,000 clones, approximately 90% of them seen only once. This record belongs to a study of blood T cell repertoires in COVID-19. Overall study: Material from acute and convalescent COVID-19 was sourced from the United States, Italy and Spain. Sources were T cells, B-cell-depleted T cells, or PBMCs; the material itself was cDNA or gDNA.

The CDR3 sequence is 17 residues long. Trimming took off 2 bases at V and 0 bases at J, with 16 bases between the two ends. The V gene's germline CDR1 is SGHDN and CDR2 FVKESK. What was sequenced was PBMCs or T cells enriched from blood (not recorded which). V usage is TRBV14 and J usage is TRBJ1-1; D may be TRBD1 (5 bases). This sequence originates from a woman aged 55-69 years who had recovered from COVID-19. As DNA, the CDR3 is TGTGCCAGCAGCCAACACCCGCGGGGCAGGGTGAACACTGAAGCTTTCTTT. Amino acids: CASSQHPRGRVNTEAFF.